This T cell receptor beta chain stems from a study of T-cell memory formation after mild COVID-19. Study-level results: Second-wave clones peaking on day 37 lacked confirmed SARS-CoV-2 specificity.

V lost 1 base to trimming and J lost 4 bases, with 17 bases between them. Germline CDR1 is LGHNA and CDR2 is YSLEER. This CDR3 has 17 residues. As regards this clonotype: Its antigen is undetermined.

MiXCR, run by TCRdb on the 5' RACE reads, gives a single entry per CDR3 protein. The sample lists under 650,000 distinct CDR3 sequences; about a sixth were seen once. The chain uses TRBV4-3 and TRBJ2-1; TRBD1 is a possible D gene (6 bases). The TCR was taken from an adult woman who had mild COVID-19 (a few samples of this study predate the infection). Cell type and time point are not known. The sequencing sample was made of PBMCs or a T cell subset sorted from them (not recorded which). CDR3 bases: TGCGCCAGCAGCCAAGCGGCTAGTAGAGGGGGATACAATGAGCAGTTCTTC. As protein: CASSQAASRGGYNEQFF.